Below, 25 T cell receptor beta chains from the same sample are listed, as sequenced in a study of blood T cells in healthy people across ages. A second PCR of 7 to 11 cycles used a sample-barcoded 5' primer and a J-beta primer mix. TCRdb itself ran the 5' RACE reads through MiXCR, one entry per CDR3 protein. The sample includes roughly 500,000 distinct CDR3 sequences, approximately 30% seen only once; the top ten take less than 20%. Sequencing input: blood. All receptors come from a woman in her seventies in good health.

There are a few counts of this clonotype. The gene calls are TRBV4-3 and TRBJ2-6, with 11 bases fitting TRBD1. This CDR3 comprises 16 residues. V was pared by 4 bases and J by 2 bases, with 1 base of the junction left unmatched. Per the germline V gene, CDR1 is LGHNA and CDR2 is YSLEER. This CDR3 reads CASSRGQGAGANVLTF. The CDR3 DNA is TGCGCCAGCAGCCGGGGACAGGGGGCTGGGGCCAACGTCCTGACTTTC.

This clonotype was observed a handful of times. V and J are TRBV7-9 and TRBJ1-2; 11 bases are shared with TRBD1. V shed 11 bases and J 8 bases; nucleotides not matched to a gene: 4. The CDR3 is 11 amino acids. Germline-derived CDR1 and CDR2 are SEHNR and FQNEAQ (reference sequence). In DNA form, the CDR3 reads TGTGCCGGACAGGGGGCGCGGGGCTACACCTTC. Translated, it gives CAGQGARGYTF.

This clonotype was observed a handful of times. This rearrangement joins TRBV12-3 or TRBV12-4 to TRBJ1-1; perhaps TRBD1 as D (6 bases). Trimming shortened V by 3 bases and J by 5 bases, and 16 bases separated the two germline ends. The CDR3 totals 15 residues. CDR3: CASSFGGGGGTEAFF. In nucleotides, the CDR3 is TGTGCCAGCAGTTTCGGGGGGGGCGGTGGGACTGAAGCTTTCTTT.

The sample holds a few counts of this clonotype. The germline gene is not matched at one end of the junction; a read error may be the cause. This chain uses TRBV7-2 with TRBJ2-1; D is undetermined. Germline lookup yields CDR1 SGHTA and CDR2 FQGNSA. This CDR3 has 13 residues. The CDR3 DNA reads as TGCGCCAGCAGCTTGAACCATTACAATGAGCAGTTCTTC. As protein: CASSLNHYNEQFF.

V gene TRBV20-1 combines with J gene TRBJ2-1, with D perhaps given as TRBD1 or TRBD2 (7 bases each). The CDR3 has 14 residues. Germline V gene data show CDR1 as DFQATT and CDR2 as SNEGSKA (reference sequence). V shed 8 bases and J shed 6 bases, with 20 bases lying between them. DNA of the CDR3: TGCAGTACTTACACGACAGGGAGGGGCAATGAGCAGTTCTTC. Translating gives CSTYTTGRGNEQFF.

The rearrangement uses TRBV7-3 and TRBJ2-5, with 8 nucleotides matching TRBD2. This CDR3 has 15 amino acids. With V trimmed by 1 base and J by 0 bases, 1 base remained unmatched. The V gene's germline CDR1 is SGHTA and CDR2 FQGTGA. This chain's CDR3 is CASSLNSGDQETQYF. In DNA form, the CDR3 reads TGTGCCAGCAGCTTAAATAGCGGGGACCAAGAGACCCAGTACTTC.

This chain joins TRBV6-2 or TRBV6-3 and TRBJ2-1; 7 positions match TRBD2. This CDR3 region has 14 residues. With 6 bases clipped from V and 0 bases from J, the junction kept 2 bases outside the gene matches. Per the germline V gene, CDR1 is MNHEY and CDR2 is SVGEGT. The CDR3 reads CASRRGSSYNEQFF. The CDR3 nucleotides are TGTGCCAGCAGGCGGGGGAGCTCCTACAATGAGCAGTTCTTC.

The chain joins TRBV4-2 to TRBJ2-2; D unresolved. CDR3 length: 14 residues. Germline loops: CDR1 LGHNA, CDR2 YNFKEQ. V lost 3 bases and J lost 3, with 8 bases in between. In DNA form, the CDR3 reads TGTGCCAGCAGCCAGACCCACTACACCGGGGAGCTGTTTTTT. It codes for CASSQTHYTGELFF.

The genes are TRBV5-1 and TRBJ2-3, with D tentatively TRBD1 (6 bases). CDR3 length: 15 amino acids. CDR1 is SGHRS, CDR2 YFSETQ, per germline. Trimming left V 2 bases short and J 4 bases short, with 14 bases between. The CDR3 reads CASSFGTGPADTQYF. The CDR3 nucleotides read TGCGCCAGCAGCTTTGGTACAGGGCCAGCAGATACGCAGTATTTT.

This chain joins TRBV20-1 and TRBJ1-6; 7 bases agree with TRBD1. The trim removed 5 bases at V and 8 bases at J, leaving 12 bases unmatched. The germline gives CDR1 DFQATT, CDR2 SNEGSKA (reference sequence). The length of the CDR3 is 15 residues. The CDR3 loop is CSAVSRDRGDSPLHF. The CDR3, as DNA: TGCAGTGCTGTCTCCCGGGACAGAGGCGATTCACCCCTCCACTTT.

The chain joins TRBV4-2 to TRBJ2-7; 11 bases align to TRBD2. CDR1 is LGHNA, CDR2 YNFKEQ, per germline. J gave up 4 bases and V 0 bases, and 14 bases lay outside the gene matches. The CDR3 runs 19 residues. This chain's CDR3 is CASSQDVSGRAKELYEQYF. The DNA for the CDR3 is TGTGCCAGCAGCCAAGATGTTAGCGGGAGGGCGAAAGAATTGTACGAGCAGTACTTC.

The chain has TRBV18 and TRBJ2-6, with D possibly being TRBD1 (6 bases). With 5 bases removed from V and 0 bases from J, the gap between germline ends came to 11 bases. Germline assignment: CDR1 KGHSH and CDR2 LQKENI. The CDR3 totals 16 residues. This chain's CDR3 is CASSDWDTSGANVLTF. The CDR3 nucleotides read TGTGCCAGCTCAGATTGGGACACCTCTGGGGCCAACGTCCTGACTTTC.

The chain carries TRBV27 and TRBJ1-2, with 9 bases that match TRBD1. The CDR3 sequence is 15 residues long. Germline CDR1 and CDR2: MNHEY and SMNVEV (reference sequence). J was trimmed by 6 bases and V by 5 bases; bases with no gene match: 10. The CDR3 sequence: CASSPILGQGHGYTF. The DNA of the CDR3 is TGTGCCAGCAGTCCGATCTTGGGACAGGGCCATGGCTACACCTTC.

This clonotype has only a few counts. The chain couples TRBV7-9 to TRBJ2-5; D tentatively reads TRBD1 or TRBD2 (5 bases each). The J call may not be correct, given that the DNA end is closer to TRBJ2-7. This CDR3 has 13 amino acids. The germline V gene has CDR1 SEHNR and CDR2 FQNEAQ (reference sequence). Here the CDR3 reads CASSLILGDEQYF. In DNA form, the CDR3 reads TGTGCCAGCAGTCTGATTTTGGGGGACGAGCAGTACTTC.

This clonotype was seen only a few times. Here the CDR3 DNA reads TGTGCCAGCAGTTTGGTAGGGGGCAAAGAGACCCAGTACTTC. This encodes CASSLVGGKETQYF. The rearrangement links TRBV6-5 to TRBJ2-5, with TRBD1 matching over 7 bases. Germline V gene sequence: CDR1 MNHEY, CDR2 SVGAGI. This CDR3 contains 14 residues. The V segment lost 4 bases and the J segment 3 bases; nucleotides outside the gene matches: 5.

The chain links TRBV5-1 to TRBJ2-2; the match to TRBD2 covers 10 bases. J lost 4 bases, V lost 1 base, and 1 base had no gene match. The germline V gene encodes CDR1 SGHRS and CDR2 YFSETQ. The CDR3 sequence is 15 residues long. This CDR3 reads CASSLTSGATGELFF. The CDR3 region has the DNA TGCGCCAGCAGCTTGACTAGCGGGGCCACCGGGGAGCTGTTTTTT.

This chain uses TRBV27 with TRBJ2-3; the D gene could be TRBD1 or TRBD2 (6 bases each). CDR1 and CDR2 (germline): MNHEY, SMNVEV (reference sequence). Deletions cut 7 bases from V and 6 bases from J, with 14 bases between. This CDR3 is 13 amino acids long. The DNA of the CDR3 is TGTGCCAGCACCCAGAGGGGGGTGGATACGCAGTATTTT. Protein sequence: CASTQRGVDTQYF.

Only a few counts were recorded for this clonotype. Here the CDR3 reads CASSGRGRETQYF. The CDR3 nucleotides read TGTGCCAGCAGTGGACGGGGGCGAGAGACCCAGTACTTC. This chain joins TRBV2 and TRBJ2-5, with D perhaps given as TRBD1 or TRBD2 (6 bases each). Germline V gives CDR1 SNHLY, CDR2 FYNNEI. The CDR3 totals 13 residues. Trimming removed 4 bases from V and 4 bases from J, with 10 bases in between. Looking up the rest from reference TRBV2 and TRBJ2-5 gives the full variable domain: EPEVTQTPSHQVTQMGQEVILRCVPISNHLYFYWYRQILGQKVEFLVSFYNNEISEKSEIFDDQFSVERPDGSNFTLKIRSTKLEDSAMYFCASSGRGRETQYFGPGTRLLVL.

The chain joins TRBV30 to TRBJ1-5; 9 bases agree with TRBD1. CDR1 is GTSNPN and CDR2 is SVGIG in the germline V gene (reference sequence). V shed 1 base and J 7 bases; nucleotides not matched to a gene: 5. The CDR3 length is 14 residues. CDR3 amino acids: CAWSATGGRQPQHF. CDR3 nucleotides: TGTGCCTGGAGTGCCACAGGGGGCAGGCAGCCCCAGCATTTT.

This clonotype has only a few counts. The chain carries TRBV9 and TRBJ2-5; D unresolved. V lost 3 bases, J lost 1 base, and 7 bases lay in between. In germline, CDR1 is SGDLS, CDR2 YYNGEE. CDR3 length equals 13 residues. CDR3 DNA: TGTGCCAGCAGCGCATATCTCCAAGAGACCCAGTACTTC. Protein: CASSAYLQETQYF.

The table lists this clonotype with a few counts. V is TRBV7-2 and J is TRBJ2-2; 10 positions match TRBD1. The CDR3 has 15 residues. V was pared by 7 bases and J by 3 bases, with 5 bases of the junction left unmatched. CDR1 SGHTA and CDR2 FQGNSA come from the germline V gene. The CDR3 is CASTRQGADTGELFF. Written as DNA, the CDR3 is TGTGCCAGCACCAGACAGGGGGCCGACACCGGGGAGCTGTTTTTT.

This clonotype was detected only a few times. The CDR3 DNA reads as TGCGCCAGCAGCCAAGGCAGGAATCTCTACGAGCAGTACTTC. Translated, it gives CASSQGRNLYEQYF. V gene TRBV4-3 combines with J gene TRBJ2-5; D unresolved. The J call may be incorrect, as the DNA end agrees better with TRBJ2-7. CDR1 is LGHNA and CDR2 is YSLEER in the germline V gene. This CDR3 spans 14 amino acids.

The gene calls are TRBV5-1 and TRBJ2-5; 13 bases map to TRBD2. Germline trimming cut 7 bases from V and 5 bases from J; bases unmatched to any gene: 5. Germline V gene lookup returns CDR1 SGHRS and CDR2 YFSETQ. The CDR3 consists of 14 residues. CDR3 nucleotides: TGCGCCAGCCGACTAGCGGGGGGATTTGAGACCCAGTACTTC. As protein: CASRLAGGFETQYF.

CDR3: CASGAGVGEKLFF. In DNA, the CDR3 is TGTGCCAGCGGGGCAGGGGTGGGCGAAAAACTGTTTTTT. The chain joins TRBV6-1 to TRBJ1-4; D perhaps matches TRBD1 (6 bases). The CDR3 consists of 13 residues. The germline CDR1 and CDR2 sequences are MNHNS and SASEGT. With 8 bases removed from V and 8 bases from J, the gap between germline ends came to 15 bases.

The V gene is TRBV7-2, the J gene TRBJ1-1; no reliable D call. CDR3 size: 12 residues. Germline V lookup: CDR1 SGHTA, CDR2 FQGNSA. V was pared by 8 bases and J by 7 bases, with 14 bases between. CDR3 in amino acids: CASRPFVSEAFF. The CDR3 DNA sequence: TGTGCCAGCCGACCTTTCGTTAGTGAAGCTTTCTTT.